A selection of T cell receptor beta chains follows, all from one sample in a study of blood T cells in healthy people across ages. MiXCR was run by TCRdb on the 5' RACE reads, yielding one entry per CDR3 protein. This table holds hundreds of thousands of distinct CDR3 sequences, around 49% found once. Sequencing was carried out using blood. The receptors were gathered from a man aged 25-45 years in good health. Each CDR3 is given with its conserved first and last residue. Each record gives: clone size, V gene, D gene, J gene, CDR3 DNA, CDR3 protein. The D gene is left open where the match is weak. A clone size is listed for some rows: how often the clone was seen (once, few, many), or a class if it is expanded.

abundance: many
v_gene: TRBV11-3
d_gene: TRBD2
j_gene: TRBJ2-1
CDR3nt: TGTGCCAGCAGCTTGGGACTAGCGGGGGGCAGAACCTACAATGAGCAGTTCTTC
CDR3aa: CASSLGLAGGRTYNEQFF

abundance: .
v_gene: TRBV6-5
d_gene: TRBD1
j_gene: TRBJ2-1
CDR3nt: TGTGCCAGCAGCCCGCCCCGACAGGGCTCCTACAATGAGCAGTTCTTC
CDR3aa: CASSPPRQGSYNEQFF

abundance: many
v_gene: TRBV12-3/TRBV12-4
d_gene: .
j_gene: TRBJ1-2
CDR3nt: TGTGCCAGCAGTTTAGGGTTCGGCAGGGAGGAGTACACCTTC
CDR3aa: CASSLGFGREEYTF

abundance: many
v_gene: TRBV11-2
d_gene: .
j_gene: TRBJ1-4
CDR3nt: TGTGCCAGCGGGGTGGCAACTAATGAAAAACTGTTTTTT
CDR3aa: CASGVATNEKLFF

abundance: .
v_gene: TRBV29-1
d_gene: .
j_gene: TRBJ2-1
CDR3nt: TGCAGCGGGCTGAATTTGGTCAATGAGCAGTTCTTC
CDR3aa: CSGLNLVNEQFF

abundance: .
v_gene: TRBV20-1
d_gene: .
j_gene: TRBJ2-1
CDR3nt: TGCAGTGCTAGCACGGAGCTGGGCGCCAATGAGCAGTTCTTC
CDR3aa: CSASTELGANEQFF

abundance: .
v_gene: TRBV20-1
d_gene: .
j_gene: TRBJ2-1
CDR3nt: TGCAGTGCTCGCCTTAGCTCCTACAATGAGCAGTTCTTC
CDR3aa: CSARLSSYNEQFF

abundance: .
v_gene: TRBV28
d_gene: .
j_gene: TRBJ2-7
CDR3nt: TGTGCCAGCGAGGTTGGGGGTTCCTACGAGCAGTACTTC
CDR3aa: CASEVGGSYEQYF

abundance: few
v_gene: TRBV20-1
d_gene: .
j_gene: TRBJ2-3
CDR3nt: TGCAGTGTTGAGACTAGGGGCGGGGATACGCAGTATTTT
CDR3aa: CSVETRGGDTQYF

abundance: many
v_gene: TRBV9
d_gene: TRBD1
j_gene: TRBJ1-2
CDR3nt: TGTGCCAGCAGCGCGGGGACAGGGGTGGGCTACACCTTC
CDR3aa: CASSAGTGVGYTF

abundance: .
v_gene: TRBV6-2/TRBV6-3
d_gene: TRBD1
j_gene: TRBJ2-1
CDR3nt: TGTGCCAGCAGCCACAGAACAGGGGTCTCCTACAATGAGCAGTTCTTC
CDR3aa: CASSHRTGVSYNEQFF

abundance: .
v_gene: TRBV12-3/TRBV12-4
d_gene: TRBD1
j_gene: TRBJ2-5
CDR3nt: TGTGCCAGCAGACGAGCTCCCGGGACAGGGGGTTTCGGAGAGACCCAGTACTTC
CDR3aa: CASRRAPGTGGFGETQYF

abundance: .
v_gene: TRBV27
d_gene: TRBD1
j_gene: TRBJ1-5
CDR3nt: TGTGCCAGCAGTATTCCACAGGGGGTCCGTCGGAGGACAGATAATCAGCCCCAGCATTTT
CDR3aa: CASSIPQGVRRRTDNQPQHF

abundance: many
v_gene: TRBV6-4
d_gene: .
j_gene: TRBJ2-3
CDR3nt: TGTGCCAGCAGTAGGAGCGGTACAGATACGCAGTATTTT
CDR3aa: CASSRSGTDTQYF

abundance: .
v_gene: TRBV30
d_gene: .
j_gene: TRBJ1-5
CDR3nt: TGTGCCTGGGGACAGTTCAATCAGCCCCAGCATTTT
CDR3aa: CAWGQFNQPQHF

abundance: few
v_gene: TRBV7-8
d_gene: TRBD1
j_gene: TRBJ1-2
CDR3nt: TGTGCCAGCAGCTTAGGGACAGGGTTTGTTGGCTATGGCTACACCTTC
CDR3aa: CASSLGTGFVGYGYTF

abundance: .
v_gene: TRBV6-2/TRBV6-3
d_gene: .
j_gene: TRBJ2-5
CDR3nt: TGTGCCAGCAGTCAGACTACCAGGTTGAGAGAGACCCAGTACTTC
CDR3aa: CASSQTTRLRETQYF

abundance: .
v_gene: TRBV3-1
d_gene: .
j_gene: TRBJ1-4
CDR3nt: TGTGCCAGCAGCCAAGAACTATTTCTGTTTTTT
CDR3aa: CASSQELFLFF

abundance: .
v_gene: TRBV6-5
d_gene: .
j_gene: TRBJ2-1
CDR3nt: TGTGCCAGCAGTTACTCGATTGGGGTTACGAATGAGCAGTTCTTC
CDR3aa: CASSYSIGVTNEQFF

abundance: .
v_gene: TRBV24-1
d_gene: .
j_gene: TRBJ1-6
CDR3nt: TGTGCCACCAGTGACTCCTACGGGGGGGCGCAGAGGGGTTCACCCCTCCACTTT
CDR3aa: CATSDSYGGAQRGSPLHF

abundance: .
v_gene: TRBV18
d_gene: .
j_gene: TRBJ2-7
CDR3nt: TGTGCCAGCTCACCAGGGCAGGTGTCGAGCGAGCAGTACTTC
CDR3aa: CASSPGQVSSEQYF

abundance: .
v_gene: TRBV28
d_gene: .
j_gene: TRBJ2-2
CDR3nt: TGTGCCAGCAGTTTAAGCCAGGGAACCGGGGAGCTGTTTTTT
CDR3aa: CASSLSQGTGELFF